The clone carrying this T cell receptor beta chain was seen a few times. This entry is derived from a study of blood T cell repertoires in COVID-19. On the study more broadly: Donors in the United States, Italy and Spain gave samples during acute or convalescent COVID-19. T cells, B-cell-depleted T cells, or PBMCs provided the cDNA or gDNA that served as material.

Germline CDR1 SEHNR, CDR2 FQNEAQ (reference sequence). The CDR3 spans 16 residues. Trimming at V came to 3 bases and at J to 3 bases, leaving 11 bases not matched to a gene. The authors' processing: Estimates of nucleated cell counts were drawn from the amplification of reference gene primers. Profiling relied on immunoSEQ multiplex PCR, and the TCRdb table lists in-frame clones only, not all of them. For V, J and clone size, that table is used; D and trimming come from the DNA. The table has about 56,000 clones, roughly 90% seen once; the top ten hold roughly 20%. The sequence was obtained from a human donor in a cohort sampled during active COVID-19. The chain employs TRBV7-9 and TRBJ2-7, with 7 bases identical to TRBD1. Input material: peripheral blood. CDR3 residues: CASSLFVGRGNYEQYF. CDR3 in DNA: TGTGCCAGCAGCTTGTTCGTTGGCAGGGGGAACTACGAGCAGTACTTC.